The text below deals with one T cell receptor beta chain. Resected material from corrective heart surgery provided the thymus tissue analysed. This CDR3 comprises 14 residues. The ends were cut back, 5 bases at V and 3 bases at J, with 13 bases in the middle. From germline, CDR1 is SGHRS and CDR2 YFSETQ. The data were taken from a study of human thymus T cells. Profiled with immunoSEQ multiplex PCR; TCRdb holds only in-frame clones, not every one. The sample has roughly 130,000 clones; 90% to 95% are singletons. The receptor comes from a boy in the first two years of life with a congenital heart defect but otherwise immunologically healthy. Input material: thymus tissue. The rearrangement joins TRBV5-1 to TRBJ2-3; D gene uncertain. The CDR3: CASRVGRRTDTQYF. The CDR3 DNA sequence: TGCGCCAGCAGGGTAGGGCGTCGTACAGATACGCAGTATTTT.